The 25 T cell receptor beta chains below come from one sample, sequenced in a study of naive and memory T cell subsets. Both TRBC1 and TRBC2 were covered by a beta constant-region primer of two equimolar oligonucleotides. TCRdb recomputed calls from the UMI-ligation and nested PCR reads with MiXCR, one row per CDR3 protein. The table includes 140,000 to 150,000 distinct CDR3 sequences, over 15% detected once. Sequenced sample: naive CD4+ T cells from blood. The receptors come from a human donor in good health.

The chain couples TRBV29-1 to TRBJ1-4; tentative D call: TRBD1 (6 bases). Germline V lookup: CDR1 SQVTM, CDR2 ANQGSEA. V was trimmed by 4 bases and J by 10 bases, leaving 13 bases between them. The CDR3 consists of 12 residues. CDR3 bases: TGCAGCGTTGCTAGGGGGGCTGGAAAACTGTTTTTT. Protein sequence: CSVARGAGKLFF.

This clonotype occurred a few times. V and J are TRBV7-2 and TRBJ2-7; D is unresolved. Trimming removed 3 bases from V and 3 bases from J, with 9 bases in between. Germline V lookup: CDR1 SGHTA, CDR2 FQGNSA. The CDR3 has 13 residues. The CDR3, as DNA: TGTGCCAGCAGCTTCCAGGTAGACTACGAGCAGTACTTC. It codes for CASSFQVDYEQYF.

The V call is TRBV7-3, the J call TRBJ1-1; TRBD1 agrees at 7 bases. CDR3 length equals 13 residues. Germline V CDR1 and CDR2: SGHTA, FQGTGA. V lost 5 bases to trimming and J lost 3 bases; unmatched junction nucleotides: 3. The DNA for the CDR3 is TGTGCCAGCAGCGCCCAGGGGGACACTGAAGCTTTCTTT. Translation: CASSAQGDTEAFF.

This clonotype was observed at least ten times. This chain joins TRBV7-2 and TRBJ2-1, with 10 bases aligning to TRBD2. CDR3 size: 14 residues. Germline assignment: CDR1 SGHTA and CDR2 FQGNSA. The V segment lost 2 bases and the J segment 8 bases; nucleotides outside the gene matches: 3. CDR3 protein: CASSLLAGGYEQFF. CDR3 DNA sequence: TGTGCCAGCAGCTTATTAGCGGGAGGCTATGAGCAGTTCTTC.

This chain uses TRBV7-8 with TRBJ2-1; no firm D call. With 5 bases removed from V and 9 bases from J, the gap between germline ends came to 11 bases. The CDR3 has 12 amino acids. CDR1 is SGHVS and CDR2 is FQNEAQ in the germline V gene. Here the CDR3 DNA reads TGTGCCAGCAGCCCGTCAATTTTTGAGCAGTTCTTC. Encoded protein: CASSPSIFEQFF. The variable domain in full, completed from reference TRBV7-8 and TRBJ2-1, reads GAGVSQSPRYKVAKRGQDVALRCDPISGHVSLFWYQQALGQGPEFLTYFQNEAQLDKSGLPSDRFFAERPEGSVSTLKIQRTQQEDSAVYLCASSPSIFEQFFGPGTRLTVL.

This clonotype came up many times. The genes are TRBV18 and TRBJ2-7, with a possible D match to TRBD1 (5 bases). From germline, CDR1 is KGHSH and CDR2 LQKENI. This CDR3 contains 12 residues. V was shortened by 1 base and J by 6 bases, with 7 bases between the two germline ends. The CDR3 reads CASSPQQGEQYF. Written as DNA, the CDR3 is TGTGCCAGCTCACCACAGCAGGGCGAGCAGTACTTC.

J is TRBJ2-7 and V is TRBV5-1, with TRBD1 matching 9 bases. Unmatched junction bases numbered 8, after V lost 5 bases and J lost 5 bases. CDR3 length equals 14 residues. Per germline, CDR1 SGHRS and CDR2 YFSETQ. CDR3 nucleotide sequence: TGCGCCAGCAGTTCCGGGACAGGGAACGACGAGCAGTACTTC. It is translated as CASSSGTGNDEQYF.

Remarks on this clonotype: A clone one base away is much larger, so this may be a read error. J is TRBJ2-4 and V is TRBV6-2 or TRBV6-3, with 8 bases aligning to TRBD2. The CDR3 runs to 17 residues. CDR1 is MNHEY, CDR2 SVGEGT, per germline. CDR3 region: CAGSTITSGVAKNIQYF. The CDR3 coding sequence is TGTGCCGGCAGTACAATCACTAGCGGCGTAGCCAAAAACATTCAGTACTTC.

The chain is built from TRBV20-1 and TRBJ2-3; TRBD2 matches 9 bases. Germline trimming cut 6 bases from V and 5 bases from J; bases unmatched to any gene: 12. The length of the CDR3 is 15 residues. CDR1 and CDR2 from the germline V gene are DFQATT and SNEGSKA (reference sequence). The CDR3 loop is CSATTGTSSGDTQYF. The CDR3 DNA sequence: TGCAGTGCCACGACCGGGACTAGCTCAGGAGATACGCAGTATTTT.

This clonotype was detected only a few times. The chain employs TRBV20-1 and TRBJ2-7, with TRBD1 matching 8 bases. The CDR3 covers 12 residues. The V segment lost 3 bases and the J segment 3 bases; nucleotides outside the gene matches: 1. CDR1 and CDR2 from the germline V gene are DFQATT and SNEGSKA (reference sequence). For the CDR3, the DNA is TGCAGTGCTAGTACAGGGGGCTACGAGCAGTACTTC. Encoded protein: CSASTGGYEQYF.

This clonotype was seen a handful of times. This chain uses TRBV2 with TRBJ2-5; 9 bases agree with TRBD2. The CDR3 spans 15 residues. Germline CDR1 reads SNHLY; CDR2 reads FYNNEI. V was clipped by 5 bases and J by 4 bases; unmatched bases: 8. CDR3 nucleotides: TGTGCCAGCAGTAGATTTCCGGGACTAGCAGAGACCCAGTACTTC. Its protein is CASSRFPGLAETQYF.

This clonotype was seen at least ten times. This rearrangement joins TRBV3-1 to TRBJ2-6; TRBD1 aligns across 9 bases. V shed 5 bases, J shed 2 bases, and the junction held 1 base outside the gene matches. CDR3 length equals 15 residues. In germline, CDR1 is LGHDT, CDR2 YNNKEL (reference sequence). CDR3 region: CASSGTGTGANVLTF. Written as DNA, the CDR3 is TGTGCCAGCAGCGGGACAGGGACTGGGGCCAACGTCCTGACTTTC.

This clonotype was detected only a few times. The CDR3 bases are TGTGCCTGGAGCAGGACAGGCGTCACTGAAGCTTTCTTT. This sequence encodes CAWSRTGVTEAFF. The chain uses TRBV30 and TRBJ1-1, with 7 bases aligning to TRBD1. CDR3 length equals 13 residues. The germline gives CDR1 GTSNPN, CDR2 SVGIG (reference sequence). Trimming at V came to 3 bases and at J to 4 bases, leaving 5 bases not matched to a gene.

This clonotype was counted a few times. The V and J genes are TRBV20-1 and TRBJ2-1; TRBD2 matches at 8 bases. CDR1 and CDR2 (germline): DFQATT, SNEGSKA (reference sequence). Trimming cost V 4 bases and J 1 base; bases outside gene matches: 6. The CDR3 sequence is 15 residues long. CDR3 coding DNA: TGCAGTGCTATCTCCGGGACTAGTTCCTACAATGAGCAGTTCTTC. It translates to CSAISGTSSYNEQFF.

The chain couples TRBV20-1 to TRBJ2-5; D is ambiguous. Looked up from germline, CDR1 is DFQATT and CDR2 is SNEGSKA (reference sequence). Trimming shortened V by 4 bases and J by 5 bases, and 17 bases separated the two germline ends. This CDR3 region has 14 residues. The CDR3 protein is CSATTGQLGETQYF. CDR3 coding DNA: TGCAGTGCTACTACCGGGCAACTGGGGGAGACCCAGTACTTC.

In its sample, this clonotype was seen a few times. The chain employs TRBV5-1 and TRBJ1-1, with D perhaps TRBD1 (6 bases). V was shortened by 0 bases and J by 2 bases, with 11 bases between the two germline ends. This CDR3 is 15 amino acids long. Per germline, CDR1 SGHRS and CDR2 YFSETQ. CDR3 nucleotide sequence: TGCGCCAGCAGCTTGGGACAGGCCCGTAACACTGAAGCTTTCTTT. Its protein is CASSLGQARNTEAFF. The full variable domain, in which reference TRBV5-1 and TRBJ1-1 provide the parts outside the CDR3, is KAGVTQTPRYLIKTRGQQVTLSCSPISGHRSVSWYQQTPGQGLQFLFEYFSETQRNKGNFPGRFSGRQFSNSRSEMNVSTLELGDSALYLCASSLGQARNTEAFFGQGTRLTVV.

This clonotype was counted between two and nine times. The CDR3 nucleotides are TGTGCCAGCAGCCCGAAGAGCTGGAACCCGGGGGAAGAGACCCAGTACTTC. This gives the protein CASSPKSWNPGEETQYF. The chain employs TRBV14 and TRBJ2-5; a possible D gene is TRBD2 (6 bases). The CDR3 has 17 residues. Germline lookup yields CDR1 SGHDN and CDR2 FVKESK. The ends were cut back, 4 bases at V and 3 bases at J, with 21 bases in the middle.

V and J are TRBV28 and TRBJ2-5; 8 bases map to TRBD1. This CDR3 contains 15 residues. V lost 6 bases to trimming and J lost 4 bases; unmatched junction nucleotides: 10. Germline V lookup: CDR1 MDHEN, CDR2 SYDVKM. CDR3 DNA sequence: TGTGCCAGCAGCCCCGAACAGGGGGGTCGAGAGACCCAGTACTTC. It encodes CASSPEQGGRETQYF.

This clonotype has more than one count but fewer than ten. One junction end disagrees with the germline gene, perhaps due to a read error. CDR3 in amino acids: CASSLLVGDSPIF. DNA for the CDR3: TGTGCCAGCAGTTTACTCGTTGGGGACAGCCCGATATTC. The V call is TRBV27, the J call TRBJ2-7; TRBD1 aligns across 7 bases. This CDR3 contains 13 residues. Germline V CDR1 and CDR2: MNHEY, SMNVEV (reference sequence).

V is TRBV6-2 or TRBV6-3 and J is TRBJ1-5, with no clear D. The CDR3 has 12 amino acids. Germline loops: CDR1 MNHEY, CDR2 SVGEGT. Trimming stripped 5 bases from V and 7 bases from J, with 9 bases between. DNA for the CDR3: TGTGCCAGCAGTCCTGATGAGCAGCCCCAGCATTTT. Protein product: CASSPDEQPQHF.

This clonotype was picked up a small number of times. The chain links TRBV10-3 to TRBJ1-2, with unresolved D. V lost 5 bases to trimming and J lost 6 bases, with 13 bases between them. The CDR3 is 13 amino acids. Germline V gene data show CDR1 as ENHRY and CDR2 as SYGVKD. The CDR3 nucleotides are TGTGCCATCAGTCGGGATTCGCAGGATGGCTACACCTTC. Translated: CAISRDSQDGYTF.

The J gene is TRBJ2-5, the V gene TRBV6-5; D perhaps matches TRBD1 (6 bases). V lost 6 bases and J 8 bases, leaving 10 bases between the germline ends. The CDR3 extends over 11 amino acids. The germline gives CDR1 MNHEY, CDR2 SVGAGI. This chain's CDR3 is CASRKQGTQYF. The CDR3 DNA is TGTGCCAGCAGGAAACAGGGTACCCAGTACTTC.

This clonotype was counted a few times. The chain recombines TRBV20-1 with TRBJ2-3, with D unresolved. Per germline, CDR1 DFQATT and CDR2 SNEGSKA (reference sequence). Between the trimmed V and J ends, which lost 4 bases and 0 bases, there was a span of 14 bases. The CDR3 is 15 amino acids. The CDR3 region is CSATVAKPSTDTQYF. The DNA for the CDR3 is TGCAGTGCTACCGTGGCCAAACCTAGCACAGATACGCAGTATTTT.

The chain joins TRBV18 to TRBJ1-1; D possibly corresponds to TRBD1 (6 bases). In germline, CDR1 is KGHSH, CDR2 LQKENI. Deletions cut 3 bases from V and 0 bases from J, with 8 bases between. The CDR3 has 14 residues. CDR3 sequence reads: CASSPGHLNTEAFF. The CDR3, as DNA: TGTGCCAGCTCACCGGGACATCTGAACACTGAAGCTTTCTTT.

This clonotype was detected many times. The CDR3 DNA follows: TGTGCCAGCAGCCAAGGACTAGCGGGGGGCACAGATACGCAGTATTTT. Encoded protein: CASSQGLAGGTDTQYF. V gene TRBV11-3 combines with J gene TRBJ2-3, with TRBD2 matching over 13 bases. In germline, CDR1 is SGHNT, CDR2 YENEEA. V dropped 5 bases and J dropped 1; count of bases not matched to a gene: 3. CDR3 size: 16 residues.